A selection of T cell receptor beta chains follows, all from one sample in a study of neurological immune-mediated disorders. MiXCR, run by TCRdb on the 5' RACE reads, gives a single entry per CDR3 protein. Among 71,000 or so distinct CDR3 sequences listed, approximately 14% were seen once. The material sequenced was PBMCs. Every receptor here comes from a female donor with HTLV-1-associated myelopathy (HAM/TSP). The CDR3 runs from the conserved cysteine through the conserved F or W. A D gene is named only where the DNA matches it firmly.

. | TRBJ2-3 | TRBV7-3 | CASSLGPTDTQYF
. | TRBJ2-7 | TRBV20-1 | CSASTGCEQYF
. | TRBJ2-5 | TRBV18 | CASSPGAEGTQYF
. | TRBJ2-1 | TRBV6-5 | CASSSPFVAYNEQFF
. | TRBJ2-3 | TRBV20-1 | CSARSHRGGADTQYF
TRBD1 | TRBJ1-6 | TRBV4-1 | CASSNRGPSSYNSPLHF
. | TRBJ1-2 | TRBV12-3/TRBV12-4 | CASSLAVDGYTF
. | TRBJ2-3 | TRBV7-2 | CASSPMAGIIADTQYF
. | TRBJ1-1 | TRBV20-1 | CSARDPGGYTEAFF
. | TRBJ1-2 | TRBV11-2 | CASSLDWQNGGGYGYTF
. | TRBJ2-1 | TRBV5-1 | CASSLVTGGGEQFF
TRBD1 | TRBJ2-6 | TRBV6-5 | CACRDSFTGANVLTF
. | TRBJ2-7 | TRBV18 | CASSPPGGGYEQYF
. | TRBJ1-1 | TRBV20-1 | CSARESAIDYEAFF
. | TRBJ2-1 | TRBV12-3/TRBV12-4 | CASTRDNEQFF
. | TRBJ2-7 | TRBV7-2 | CASSFDLYRAVQYF
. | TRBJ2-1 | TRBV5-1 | CASILLAAYNEQFF
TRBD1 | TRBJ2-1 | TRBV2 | CASSVSGGNEQFF
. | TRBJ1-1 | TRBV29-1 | CSGGDTLMNTEAFF
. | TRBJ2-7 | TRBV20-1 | CSARDPQASSYEQYF
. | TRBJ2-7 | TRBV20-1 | CSGSGASPYEQYF
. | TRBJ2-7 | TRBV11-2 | CASSLYLSGDSYEQYF
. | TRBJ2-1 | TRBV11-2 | CASSFSGTGSDEQFF
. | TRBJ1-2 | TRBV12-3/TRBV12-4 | CASSLNSPNYGYTF
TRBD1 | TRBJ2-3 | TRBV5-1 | CASSLATGGRDTQYF
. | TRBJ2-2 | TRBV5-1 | CASKTNNTGELFF
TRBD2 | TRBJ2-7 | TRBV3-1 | CASSQTRVFGGAYEQYF
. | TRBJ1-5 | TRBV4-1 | CASSQVVQSNQPQHF
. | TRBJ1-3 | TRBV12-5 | CASGWRGSGNTIYF
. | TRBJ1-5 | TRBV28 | CASSLASDLGPQHF
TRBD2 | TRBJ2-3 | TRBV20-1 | CSAPGGGGTDTQYF
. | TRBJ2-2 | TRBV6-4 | CASSAAPSTGELFF